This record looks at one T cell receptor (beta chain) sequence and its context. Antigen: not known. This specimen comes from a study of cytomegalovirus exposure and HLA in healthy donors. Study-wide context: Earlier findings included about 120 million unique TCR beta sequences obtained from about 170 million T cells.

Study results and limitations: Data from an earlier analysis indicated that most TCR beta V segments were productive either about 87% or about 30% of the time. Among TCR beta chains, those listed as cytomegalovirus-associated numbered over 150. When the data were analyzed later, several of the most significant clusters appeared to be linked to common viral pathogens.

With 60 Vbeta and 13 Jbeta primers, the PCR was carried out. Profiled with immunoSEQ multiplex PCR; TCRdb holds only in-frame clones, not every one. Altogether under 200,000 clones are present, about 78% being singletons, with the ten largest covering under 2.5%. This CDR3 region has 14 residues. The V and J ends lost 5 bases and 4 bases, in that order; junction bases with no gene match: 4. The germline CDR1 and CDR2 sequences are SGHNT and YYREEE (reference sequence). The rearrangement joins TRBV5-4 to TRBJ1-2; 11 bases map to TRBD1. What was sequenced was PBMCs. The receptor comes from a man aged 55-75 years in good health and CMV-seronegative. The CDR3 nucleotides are TGTGCCAGCAGAGGACAGGGGGCTAGCTATGGCTACACCTTC. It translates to CASRGQGASYGYTF.